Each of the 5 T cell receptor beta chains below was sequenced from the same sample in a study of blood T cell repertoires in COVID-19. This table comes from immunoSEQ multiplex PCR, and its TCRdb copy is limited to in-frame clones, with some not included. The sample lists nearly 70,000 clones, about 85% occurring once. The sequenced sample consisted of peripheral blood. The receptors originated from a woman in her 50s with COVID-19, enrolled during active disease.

The CDR3: CASSPAGGQTNIQYF. In DNA form, the CDR3 reads TGTGCCAGCAGTCCCGCTGGCGGGCAGACAAACATTCAGTACTTC. The V gene is TRBV6-2 or TRBV6-3, the J gene TRBJ2-4; D might be TRBD2 (5 bases). CDR1 is MNHEY and CDR2 is SVGEGT in the germline V gene. Trimming took 5 bases from V and 6 from J, leaving 17 bases between them. The CDR3 contains 15 residues.

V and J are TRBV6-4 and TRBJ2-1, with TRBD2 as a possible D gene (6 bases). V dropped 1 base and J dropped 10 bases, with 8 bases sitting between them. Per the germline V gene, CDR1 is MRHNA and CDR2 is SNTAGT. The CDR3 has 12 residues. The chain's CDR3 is CASSDWRGEQFF. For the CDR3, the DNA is TGTGCCAGCAGTGACTGGAGGGGAGAGCAGTTCTTC.

DNA of the CDR3: TGCGCCAGCAGCCCGGTGGGGCGGGGTCAGCCCCAGCATTTT. It is translated as CASSPVGRGQPQHF. The V gene is TRBV5-1, the J gene TRBJ1-5; tentative D call: TRBD1 (5 bases). Germline assignment: CDR1 SGHRS and CDR2 YFSETQ. V was clipped by 4 bases and J by 6 bases, with 14 bases between them. The CDR3 totals 14 residues.

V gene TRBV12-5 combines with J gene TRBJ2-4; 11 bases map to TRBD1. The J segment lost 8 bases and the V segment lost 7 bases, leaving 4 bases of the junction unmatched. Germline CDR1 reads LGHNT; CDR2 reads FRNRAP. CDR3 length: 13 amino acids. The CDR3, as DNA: TGTGCTAGTGCCACGGGACAGGGGGACATTCAGTACTTC. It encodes CASATGQGDIQYF.

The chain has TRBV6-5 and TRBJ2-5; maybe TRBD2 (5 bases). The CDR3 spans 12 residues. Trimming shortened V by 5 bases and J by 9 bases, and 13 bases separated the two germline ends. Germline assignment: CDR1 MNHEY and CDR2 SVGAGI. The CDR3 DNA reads TGTGCCAGCAGTCGGACTCGCACGGCCCAGTACTTC. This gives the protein CASSRTRTAQYF.